The table lists the clone carrying this T cell receptor beta chain with a count of one. Its antigen is undetermined. TCRdb's table, derived via immunoSEQ multiplex PCR, lists solely in-frame clones and lacks some. The repertoire has 2.3 million or so clones, approximately 95% of them found once; the top ten carry about 0.39%. This CDR3 comprises 18 residues. V gave up 0 bases and J gave up 1 base, with 17 bases separating them. Per germline, CDR1 LGHNA and CDR2 YSLEER. These data are taken from a study of shared clonotypes between healthy human individuals. General study points: Since donors were few, the genetic and exposure-history diversity represented was limited. Naive subsets tended to show greater estimated richness than memory subsets.

The specimen was naive CD4+ T cells from PBMCs. Subset in this sample: CD45RA+ positively selected. The rearrangement joins TRBV4-3 to TRBJ2-3; D is perhaps TRBD2 (5 bases). The sequence derives from a man younger than 35 in good health. Some clones in this sample may be carry-over from other donors' samples. In nucleotides, the CDR3 is TGCGCCAGCAGCCAAGATCTCGGTCTAGCCCGGCGCACAGATACGCAGTATTTT. Translating gives CASSQDLGLARRTDTQYF.